The entry below gives a single T cell receptor beta chain sequence along with its context. Its specificity is unknown. Naive, central memory, regulatory and stem cell-like memory cells within the CD4+ compartment were sorted using CD45RO/CCR7/CD25/CD127/CD95/CD27. This entry belongs to a study of beta chain features in type 1 diabetes. Expressed TCRB transcripts were sequenced because the isolated RNA had all been reverse transcribed beforehand. Profiling relied on immunoSEQ multiplex PCR, and the TCRdb table lists in-frame clones only, not all of them. This table holds 20,000 to 25,000 clones, under 75% found once. Broader study findings: Individuals with type 1 diabetes displayed fewer insertions and more deletions at VDJ junctions. The similarity of naive, central memory and Treg TCRB repertoires appeared greater among patients than among healthy donors. TCRB CDR3 length was moderately but significantly reduced in all four CD4+ subsets of Type 1 diabetes patients.

Germline V CDR1 and CDR2: SQVTM, ANQGSEA. This CDR3 is 10 amino acids long. V gene TRBV29-1 combines with J gene TRBJ2-3; the match to TRBD2 covers 8 bases. This clonotype was sampled from a man between 18 and 29 years old with type 1 diabetes. Sequenced sample: Tregs from blood. CDR3 nucleotides: TGCGCGGGGGGTAGGGATACGCAGTATTTT. It specifies CAGGRDTQYF.